These 27 T cell receptor beta chains came from one sample sequenced in a study of blood T cell repertoires in COVID-19. Clones were sequenced by immunoSEQ multiplex PCR, and TCRdb holds only the in-frame ones, with some missing. The sample lists around 250,000 clones, around nine tenths seen once, with about 3.1% in the top ten. The sample consisted of PBMCs or T cells enriched from blood (not recorded which). Receptors were obtained from a woman in her forties who had been exposed to COVID-19.

A single count supports this clone. The chain carries TRBV5-8 and TRBJ1-1; D is unclear. Looked up from germline, CDR1 is SGHTS and CDR2 is YDEGEE. V shed 0 bases and J shed 10 bases, with 13 bases lying between them. The CDR3 is 13 amino acids. CDR3 sequence (DNA): TGTGCCAGCAGCTTGGCCAGGATCGTGGGAGCTTTCTTT. It yields the protein CASSLARIVGAFF.

As for this clone: Relative to the germline gene, one junction end is altered; a read error may explain this. V is TRBV29-1 and J is TRBJ2-5, with 9 bases fitting TRBD1. Germline V gives CDR1 SQVTM, CDR2 ANQGSEA. CDR3 size: 13 residues. The CDR3 loop is CSVGTGIQESQYF. CDR3 nucleotides: TGCAGCGTGGGGACAGGGATCCAAGAGTCCCAGTACTTC.

The V call is TRBV10-3, the J call TRBJ2-7, with 10 bases identical to TRBD2. Trimming took 9 bases from V and 2 from J; bases not matched to a gene: 7. In germline, CDR1 is ENHRY, CDR2 SYGVKD. The CDR3 contains 14 residues. The CDR3, as DNA: TGTGCCATTAAAACTAGCGGGACTCCCTACGAGCAGTACGTC. This codes for CAIKTSGTPYEQYV.

The rearrangement uses TRBV28 and TRBJ1-2, with TRBD1 matching over 9 bases. V was pared by 4 bases and J by 4 bases, with 7 bases of the junction left unmatched. The CDR3 contains 15 residues. CDR1 and CDR2 (germline): MDHEN, SYDVKM. CDR3 sequence reads: CASSSFGQGTYGYTF. In nucleotides, the CDR3 is TGTGCCAGCAGTTCGTTCGGACAGGGGACCTATGGCTACACCTTC.

The rearrangement links TRBV7-8 to TRBJ2-3, with 7 bases identical to TRBD2. The CDR3 has 15 residues. V trimming: 0 bases; J trimming: 5 bases; junction bases outside the gene matches: 5. Germline CDR1 reads SGHVS; CDR2 reads FQNEAQ. The CDR3 spells CASSLAAGREDTQYF. The CDR3 DNA reads TGTGCCAGCAGCTTAGCGGCAGGGAGGGAAGATACGCAGTATTTT. Using reference TRBV7-8 and TRBJ2-3 for the parts outside the CDR3, the full variable domain is GAGVSQSPRYKVAKRGQDVALRCDPISGHVSLFWYQQALGQGPEFLTYFQNEAQLDKSGLPSDRFFAERPEGSVSTLKIQRTQQEDSAVYLCASSLAAGREDTQYFGPGTRLTVL.

This clone showed up just once. The J gene is TRBJ1-1, the V gene TRBV5-1; D possibly corresponds to TRBD1 (5 bases). The V and J ends lost 4 bases and 1 base respectively, with 11 bases between them. In germline, CDR1 is SGHRS, CDR2 YFSETQ. The CDR3 is 14 residues long. The CDR3, as DNA: TGCGCCAGCAGCGGGGAGGGGTGGAACACTGAAGCTTTCTTT. Protein sequence: CASSGEGWNTEAFF.

The gene calls are TRBV27 and TRBJ1-2, with a weak D call TRBD1 (6 bases). Between the trimmed V and J ends, which lost 7 bases and 4 bases, there was a span of 13 bases. Germline CDR1 reads MNHEY; CDR2 reads SMNVEV (reference sequence). This CDR3 has 13 amino acids. The CDR3 sequence: CASTDPQGYGYTF. Written as DNA, the CDR3 is TGTGCCAGCACCGATCCACAGGGCTATGGCTACACCTTC.

V gene TRBV29-1 combines with J gene TRBJ2-5; the D gene is possibly TRBD1 (5 bases). Germline V CDR1 and CDR2: SQVTM, ANQGSEA. This CDR3 contains 15 residues. The germline V and J ends were trimmed by 0 bases and 1 base, with 12 bases remaining between them. DNA of the CDR3: TGCAGCGTTGAAGATCCCAGGGTCCCCCAAGAGACCCAGTACTTC. This gives the protein CSVEDPRVPQETQYF.

The chain is built from TRBV7-3 and TRBJ2-1; 10 nucleotides align to TRBD1. Trimming at V came to 5 bases and at J to 2 bases, leaving 3 bases not matched to a gene. CDR3 size: 15 residues. Germline V lookup: CDR1 SGHTA, CDR2 FQGTGA. CDR3 amino acids: CASSRDRGTYNEQFF. The CDR3 DNA reads as TGTGCCAGCAGCCGGGACAGGGGAACCTACAATGAGCAGTTCTTC.

The chain recombines TRBV6-1 with TRBJ1-1; D call uncertain. Germline V CDR1 and CDR2: MNHNS, SASEGT. The CDR3 loop spans 15 amino acids. V lost 3 bases, J lost 6 bases, and 17 bases lay in between. The DNA of the CDR3 is TGTGCCAGCAGTGATAACCCGGGATTGTCATCTGAAGCTTTCTTT. Translating it yields CASSDNPGLSSEAFF.

CDR3 nucleotide sequence: TGTGCCTGGAGTGTAGGGGGACAGTCCTCGGCGGGGATGGGAAAACTGTTTTTT. It is translated as CAWSVGGQSSAGMGKLFF. The chain combines TRBV30 with TRBJ1-4; 7 positions agree with TRBD1. Germline V gene lookup returns CDR1 GTSNPN and CDR2 SVGIG (reference sequence). V lost 0 bases and J lost 10; bases outside the gene matches: 20. There are 18 residues in the CDR3.

V gene TRBV11-3 combines with J gene TRBJ2-2; 13 bases align to TRBD2. This CDR3 comprises 17 residues. Unmatched junction bases numbered 8, after V lost 5 bases and J lost 5 bases. Germline CDR1 reads SGHNT; CDR2 reads YENEEA. The CDR3 nucleotides are TGTGCCAGCAGCGTCGGACTAGCGGGAGCTATTACCGGGGAGCTGTTTTTT. Its protein product is CASSVGLAGAITGELFF.

The J gene is TRBJ1-6, the V gene TRBV30; no clear D. V dropped 5 bases and J dropped 9 bases, with 8 bases sitting between them. The CDR3 length is 11 residues. CDR1 is GTSNPN, CDR2 SVGIG, per germline (reference sequence). CDR3 nucleotides: TGTGCCTGGGAGACGGGTTCACCCCTCCACTTT. Encoded protein: CAWETGSPLHF. Full variable domain (rest looked up from reference TRBV30 and TRBJ1-6): SQTIHQWPATLVQPVGSPLSLECTVEGTSNPNLYWYRQAAGRGLQLLFYSVGIGQISSEVPQNLSASRPQDRQFILSSKKLLLSDSGFYLCAWETGSPLHFGNGTRLTVT.

The chain employs TRBV6-5 and TRBJ1-5; TRBD1 agrees at 8 bases. Germline V lookup: CDR1 MNHEY, CDR2 SVGAGI. V was pared by 2 bases and J by 9 bases, with 3 bases of the junction left unmatched. CDR3 size: 13 residues. The CDR3, as DNA: TGTGCCAGCAGTTACGAGGGGACAGGGCCCCAGCATTTT. It specifies CASSYEGTGPQHF.

The CDR3 spells CASSFGQGKNTGELFF. CDR3 coding DNA: TGTGCCAGCAGCTTTGGACAGGGCAAGAACACCGGGGAGCTGTTTTTT. The chain recombines TRBV5-4 with TRBJ2-2, with 8 bases that match TRBD1. The junction had 4 bases not matched to a gene; V was cut back by 2 bases and J by 1 base. Germline assignment: CDR1 SGHNT and CDR2 YYREEE (reference sequence). The CDR3 contains 16 residues.

The CDR3, as DNA: TGTGCCATCACCGGAGATTACGGACTAGCGGGAACAAATACGCAGTATTTT. The encoded protein is CAITGDYGLAGTNTQYF. The gene calls are TRBV10-3 and TRBJ2-3; the match to TRBD2 covers 12 bases. CDR1 and CDR2 (germline): ENHRY, SYGVKD. Trimming removed 7 bases from V and 7 bases from J; junction bases left unmatched: 15. This CDR3 has 17 amino acids.

This clone appeared a single time. The V gene is TRBV28, the J gene TRBJ1-1; the match to TRBD1 covers 7 bases. Trimming removed 6 bases from V and 1 base from J; junction bases left unmatched: 5. The CDR3 is 14 amino acids. The germline V gene has CDR1 MDHEN and CDR2 SYDVKM. In DNA form, the CDR3 reads TGTGCCAGCAGGCCCCCAGGGGGGAACACTGAAGCTTTCTTT. Amino acids: CASRPPGGNTEAFF.

This clone was recorded only once. The chain joins TRBV24-1 to TRBJ1-2, with D tentatively TRBD1 (5 bases). Germline V gene sequence: CDR1 KGHDR, CDR2 SFDVKD. The CDR3 length is 13 residues. Deletions cut 4 bases from V and 6 bases from J, with 11 bases between. DNA for the CDR3: TGTGCCACCAGTGACCCAAACAGGAATGGCTACACCTTC. This translates into CATSDPNRNGYTF.

A single count supports this clone. This chain connects TRBV5-4 to TRBJ1-2; TRBD1 matches at 10 bases. The V gene's germline CDR1 is SGHNT and CDR2 YYREEE (reference sequence). Unmatched junction bases numbered 9, after V lost 2 bases and J lost 8 bases. The CDR3 is made up of 15 amino acids. CDR3 nucleotides: TGTGCCAGCAGCTTCCGGGACAGGGGAATGAGCGGCTACACCTTC. Translation gives CASSFRDRGMSGYTF.

The V and J genes are TRBV7-7 and TRBJ1-1; D uncertain. Germline V gives CDR1 SSHAT, CDR2 FNYEAQ (reference sequence). This CDR3 contains 14 residues. CDR3 region: CASPEIWRDTEAFF. The CDR3, as DNA: TGTGCTAGCCCCGAAATATGGCGGGACACTGAAGCTTTCTTT.

V gene TRBV30 combines with J gene TRBJ2-7, with 12 bases that match TRBD2. This CDR3 has 16 residues. The J segment lost 2 bases and the V segment lost 0 bases, leaving 5 bases of the junction unmatched. CDR1 is GTSNPN and CDR2 is SVGIG in the germline V gene (reference sequence). CDR3 region: CAWSVRLAGEAYEQYV. DNA for the CDR3: TGTGCCTGGAGTGTACGACTAGCGGGAGAGGCCTACGAGCAGTACGTC.

This chain joins TRBV11-3 and TRBJ2-3, with a tentative D call TRBD2 (5 bases). V was clipped by 1 base and J by 3 bases, with 14 bases between them. The CDR3 is 16 residues long. Germline lookup yields CDR1 SGHNT and CDR2 YENEEA. The CDR3 coding sequence is TGTGCCAGCAGCTTAGTTCTGAATGGCGGGACAGATACGCAGTATTTT. The encoded protein is CASSLVLNGGTDTQYF.

V usage is TRBV3-1 (or the pseudogene TRBV3-2) and J usage is TRBJ1-2; D gene uncertain. Germline lookup yields CDR1 LGHDT and CDR2 YNNKEL (reference sequence). V shed 0 bases and J shed 12 bases, with 11 bases lying between them. The CDR3 extends over 12 amino acids. The CDR3 DNA reads TGTGCCAGCAGCCAAGATCGTTGGGCTAACACCTTC. This gives the protein CASSQDRWANTF.

The chain carries TRBV4-2 and TRBJ1-2; D remains ambiguous. CDR1 LGHNA and CDR2 YNFKEQ come from the germline V gene. The V end was cut by 4 bases, the J end by 8 bases, with 29 bases between. This CDR3 has 18 amino acids. The CDR3 DNA reads TGTGCCAGCAGCCCGGACTATCTTACGTCGTTATCTCGTTCCGGCTACACCTTC. Its translation: CASSPDYLTSLSRSGYTF.

The J gene is TRBJ2-1, the V gene TRBV11-1, with 10 bases lining up with TRBD1. Trimming removed 5 bases from V and 4 bases from J; junction bases left unmatched: 8. CDR3 length: 16 residues. CDR1 is SGHAT and CDR2 is FQDESV in the germline V gene (reference sequence). CDR3 region: CASSRFGTGVYNEQFF. The CDR3 DNA reads as TGTGCCAGCAGCCGCTTTGGGACAGGGGTTTACAATGAGCAGTTCTTC.

The CDR3 region is CASSMTAGVQPQHF. The CDR3 region has the DNA TGTGCCAGTAGTATGACGGCAGGGGTTCAGCCCCAGCATTTT. J is TRBJ1-5 and V is TRBV19; D perhaps matches TRBD1 (6 bases). Germline V gene lookup returns CDR1 LNHDA and CDR2 SQIVND (reference sequence). Trimming pared 3 bases from V and 6 bases from J, leaving 12 bases between. This CDR3 contains 14 residues.

V is TRBV18 and J is TRBJ2-6; TRBD1 is a possible D gene (6 bases). V gave up 2 bases and J gave up 1 base, with 12 bases separating them. The length of the CDR3 is 17 residues. Germline V gene sequence: CDR1 KGHSH, CDR2 LQKENI. CDR3 amino acids: CASSPLTGNSGANVLTF. The CDR3 nucleotides read TGTGCCAGCTCACCATTGACAGGAAATTCTGGGGCCAACGTCCTGACTTTC.